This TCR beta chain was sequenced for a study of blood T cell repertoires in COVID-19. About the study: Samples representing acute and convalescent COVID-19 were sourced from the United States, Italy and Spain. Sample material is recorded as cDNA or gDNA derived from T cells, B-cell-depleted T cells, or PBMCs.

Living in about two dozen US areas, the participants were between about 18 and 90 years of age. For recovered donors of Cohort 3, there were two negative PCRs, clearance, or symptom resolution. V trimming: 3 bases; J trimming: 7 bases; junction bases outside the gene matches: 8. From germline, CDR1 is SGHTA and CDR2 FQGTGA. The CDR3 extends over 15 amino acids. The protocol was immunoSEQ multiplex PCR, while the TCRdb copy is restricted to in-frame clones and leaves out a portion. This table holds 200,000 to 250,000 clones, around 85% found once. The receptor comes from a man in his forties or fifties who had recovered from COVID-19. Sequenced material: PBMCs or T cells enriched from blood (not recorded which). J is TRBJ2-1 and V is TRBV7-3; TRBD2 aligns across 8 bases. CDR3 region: CASSFSRLALNEQFF. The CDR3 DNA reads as TGTGCCAGCAGCTTCTCCCGACTAGCGCTAAATGAGCAGTTCTTC. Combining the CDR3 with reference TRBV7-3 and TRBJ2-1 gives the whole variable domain GAGVSQTPSNKVTEKGKYVELRCDPISGHTALYWYRQSLGQGPEFLIYFQGTGAADDSGLPNDRFFAVRPEGSVSTLKIQRTERGDSAVYLCASSFSRLALNEQFFGPGTRLTVL.